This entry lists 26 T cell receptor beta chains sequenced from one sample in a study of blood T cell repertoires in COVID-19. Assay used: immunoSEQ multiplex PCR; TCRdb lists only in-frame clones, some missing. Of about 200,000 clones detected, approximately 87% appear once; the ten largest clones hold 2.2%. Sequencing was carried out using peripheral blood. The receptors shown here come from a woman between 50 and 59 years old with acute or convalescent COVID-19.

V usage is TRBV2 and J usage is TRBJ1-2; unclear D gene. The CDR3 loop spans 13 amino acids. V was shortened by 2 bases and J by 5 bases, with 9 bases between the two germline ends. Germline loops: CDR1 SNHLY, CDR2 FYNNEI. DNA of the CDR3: TGTGCCAGCAGTGAACCGCCACAGTATGGCTACACCTTC. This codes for CASSEPPQYGYTF. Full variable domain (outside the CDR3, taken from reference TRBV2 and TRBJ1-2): EPEVTQTPSHQVTQMGQEVILRCVPISNHLYFYWYRQILGQKVEFLVSFYNNEISEKSEIFDDQFSVERPDGSNFTLKIRSTKLEDSAMYFCASSEPPQYGYTFGSGTRLTVV.

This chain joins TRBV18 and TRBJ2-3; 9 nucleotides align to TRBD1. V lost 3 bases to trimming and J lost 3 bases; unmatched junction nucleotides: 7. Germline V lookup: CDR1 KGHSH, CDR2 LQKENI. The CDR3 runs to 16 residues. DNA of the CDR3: TGTGCCAGCTCACCCTTTGGGACAGGGTTAACAGATACGCAGTATTTT. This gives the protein CASSPFGTGLTDTQYF.

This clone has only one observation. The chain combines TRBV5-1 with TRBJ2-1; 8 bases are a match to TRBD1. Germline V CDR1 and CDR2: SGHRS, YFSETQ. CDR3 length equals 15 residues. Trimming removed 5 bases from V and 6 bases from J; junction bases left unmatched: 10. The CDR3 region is CASRPGQGGPNEQFF. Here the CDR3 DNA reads TGCGCCAGCAGACCAGGACAGGGTGGGCCCAATGAGCAGTTCTTC. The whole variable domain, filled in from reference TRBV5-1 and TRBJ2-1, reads KAGVTQTPRYLIKTRGQQVTLSCSPISGHRSVSWYQQTPGQGLQFLFEYFSETQRNKGNFPGRFSGRQFSNSRSEMNVSTLELGDSALYLCASRPGQGGPNEQFFGPGTRLTVL.

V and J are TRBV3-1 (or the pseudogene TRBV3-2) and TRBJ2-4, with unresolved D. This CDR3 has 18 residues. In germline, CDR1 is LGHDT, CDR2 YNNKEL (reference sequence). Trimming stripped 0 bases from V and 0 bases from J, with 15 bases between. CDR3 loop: CASSQEGWRELAKNIQYF. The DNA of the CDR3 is TGTGCCAGCAGCCAAGAAGGTTGGAGAGAACTAGCCAAAAACATTCAGTACTTC.

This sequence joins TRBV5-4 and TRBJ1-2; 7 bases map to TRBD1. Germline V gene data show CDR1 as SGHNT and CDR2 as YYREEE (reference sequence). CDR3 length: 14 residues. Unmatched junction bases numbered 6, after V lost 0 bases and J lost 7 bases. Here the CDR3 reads CASSLETGLPGYTF. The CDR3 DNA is TGTGCCAGCAGCTTGGAGACAGGGCTACCTGGCTACACCTTC.

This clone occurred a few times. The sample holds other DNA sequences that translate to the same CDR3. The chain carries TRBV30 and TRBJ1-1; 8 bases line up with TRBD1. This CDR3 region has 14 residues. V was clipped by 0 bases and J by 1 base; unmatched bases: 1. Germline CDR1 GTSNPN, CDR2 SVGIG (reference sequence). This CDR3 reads CAWSVGTGNTEAFF. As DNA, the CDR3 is TGTGCCTGGAGTGTAGGGACAGGGAACACTGAAGCTTTCTTT.

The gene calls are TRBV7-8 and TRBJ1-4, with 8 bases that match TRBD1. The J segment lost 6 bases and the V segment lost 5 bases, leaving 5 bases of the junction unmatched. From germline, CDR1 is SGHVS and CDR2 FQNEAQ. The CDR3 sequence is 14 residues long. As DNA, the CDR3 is TGTGCCAGCAGCCAGGGGGCGGGCGATGAAAAACTGTTTTTT. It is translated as CASSQGAGDEKLFF.

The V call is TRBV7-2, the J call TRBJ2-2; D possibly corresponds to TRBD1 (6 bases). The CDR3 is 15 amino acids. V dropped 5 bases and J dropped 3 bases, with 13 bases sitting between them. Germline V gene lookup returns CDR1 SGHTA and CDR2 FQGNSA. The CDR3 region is CASSPRDTYTGELFF. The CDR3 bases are TGTGCCAGCAGCCCCCGGGACACCTACACCGGGGAGCTGTTTTTT. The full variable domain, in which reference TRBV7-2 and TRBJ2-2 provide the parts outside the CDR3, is GAGVSQSPSNKVTEKGKDVELRCDPISGHTALYWYRQSLGQGLEFLIYFQGNSAPDKSGLPSDRFSAERTGGSVSTLTIQRTQQEDSAVYLCASSPRDTYTGELFFGEGSRLTVL.

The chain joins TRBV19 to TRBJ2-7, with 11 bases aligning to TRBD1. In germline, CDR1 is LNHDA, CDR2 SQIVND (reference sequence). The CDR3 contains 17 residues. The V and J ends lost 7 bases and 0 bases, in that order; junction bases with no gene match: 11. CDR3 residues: CASTPGTGGPDSYEQYF. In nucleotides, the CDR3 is TGTGCCAGTACCCCAGGGACAGGGGGTCCCGACTCCTACGAGCAGTACTTC.

CDR3 in DNA: TGTGCCAGCAGTTACACACGAGGGAGCTCCTACGAGCAGTACTTC. Translating it yields CASSYTRGSSYEQYF. This chain links TRBV6-5 with TRBJ2-7; D is perhaps TRBD2 (5 bases). This CDR3 spans 15 amino acids. V gave up 2 bases and J gave up 0 bases, with 11 bases separating them. In germline, CDR1 is MNHEY, CDR2 SVGAGI.

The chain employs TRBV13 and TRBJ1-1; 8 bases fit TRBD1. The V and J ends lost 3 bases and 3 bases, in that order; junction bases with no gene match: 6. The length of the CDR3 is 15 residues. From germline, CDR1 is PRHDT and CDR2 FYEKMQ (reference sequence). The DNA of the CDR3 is TGTGCCAGCAGCTTGGGCGACAGGGGACACACTGAAGCTTTCTTT. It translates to CASSLGDRGHTEAFF.

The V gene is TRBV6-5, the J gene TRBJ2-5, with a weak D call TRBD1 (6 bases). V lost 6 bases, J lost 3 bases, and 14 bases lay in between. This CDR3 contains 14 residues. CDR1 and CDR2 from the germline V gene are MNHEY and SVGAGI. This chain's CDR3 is CASRAIRDKETQYF. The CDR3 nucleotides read TGTGCCAGCAGGGCAATCCGGGACAAAGAGACCCAGTACTTC.

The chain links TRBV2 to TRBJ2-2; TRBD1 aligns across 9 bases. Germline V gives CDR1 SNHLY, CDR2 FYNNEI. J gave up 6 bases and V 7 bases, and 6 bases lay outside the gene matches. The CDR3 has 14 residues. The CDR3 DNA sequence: TGTGCCAGCAAGGGACAGGGAGGTTCCGGGGAGCTGTTTTTT. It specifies CASKGQGGSGELFF. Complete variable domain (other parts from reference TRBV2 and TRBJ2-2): EPEVTQTPSHQVTQMGQEVILRCVPISNHLYFYWYRQILGQKVEFLVSFYNNEISEKSEIFDDQFSVERPDGSNFTLKIRSTKLEDSAMYFCASKGQGGSGELFFGEGSRLTVL.

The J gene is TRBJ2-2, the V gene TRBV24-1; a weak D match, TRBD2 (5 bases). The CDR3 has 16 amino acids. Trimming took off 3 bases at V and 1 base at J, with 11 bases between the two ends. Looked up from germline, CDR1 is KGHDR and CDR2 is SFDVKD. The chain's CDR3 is CATSDHYRGNTGELFF. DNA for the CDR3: TGTGCCACCAGTGATCACTACCGGGGGAACACCGGGGAGCTGTTTTTT.

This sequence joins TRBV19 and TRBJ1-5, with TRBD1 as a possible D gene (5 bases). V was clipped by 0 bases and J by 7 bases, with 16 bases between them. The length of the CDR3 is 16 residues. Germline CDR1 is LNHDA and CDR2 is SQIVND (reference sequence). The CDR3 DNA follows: TGTGCCAGTAGTATAGATACAGGAGGGGTCGGGCAGCCCCAGCATTTT. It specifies CASSIDTGGVGQPQHF.

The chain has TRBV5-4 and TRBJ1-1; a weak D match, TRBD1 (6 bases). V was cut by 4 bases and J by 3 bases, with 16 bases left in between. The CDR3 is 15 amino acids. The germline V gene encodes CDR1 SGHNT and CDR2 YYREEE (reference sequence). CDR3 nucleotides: TGTGCCAGCAGCCTGGCAGGGGCGCGGGACACTGAAGCTTTCTTT. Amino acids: CASSLAGARDTEAFF.

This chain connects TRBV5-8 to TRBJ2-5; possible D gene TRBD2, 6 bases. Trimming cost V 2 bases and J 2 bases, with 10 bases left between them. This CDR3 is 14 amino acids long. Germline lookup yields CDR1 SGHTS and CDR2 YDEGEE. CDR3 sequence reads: CASSFLGGQETQYF. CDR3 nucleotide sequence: TGTGCCAGCAGCTTTTTGGGGGGACAAGAGACCCAGTACTTC. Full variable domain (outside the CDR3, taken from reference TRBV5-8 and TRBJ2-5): EAGVTQSPTHLIKTRGQQATLRCSPISGHTSVYWYQQALGLGLQFLLWYDEGEERNRGNFPPRFSGRQFPNYSSELNVNALELEDSALYLCASSFLGGQETQYFGPGTRLLVL.

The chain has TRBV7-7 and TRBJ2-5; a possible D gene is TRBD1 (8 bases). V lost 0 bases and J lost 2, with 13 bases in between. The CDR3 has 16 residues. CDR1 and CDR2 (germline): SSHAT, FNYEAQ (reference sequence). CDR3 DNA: TGTGCCAGCAGCTTAGCGGGGGGGACAGGACAAGAGACCCAGTACTTC. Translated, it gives CASSLAGGTGQETQYF. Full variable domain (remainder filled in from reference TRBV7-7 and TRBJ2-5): GAGVSQSPRYKVTKRGQDVTLRCDPISSHATLYWYQQALGQGPEFLTYFNYEAQPDKSGLPSDRFSAERPEGSISTLTIQRTEQRDSAMYRCASSLAGGTGQETQYFGPGTRLLVL.

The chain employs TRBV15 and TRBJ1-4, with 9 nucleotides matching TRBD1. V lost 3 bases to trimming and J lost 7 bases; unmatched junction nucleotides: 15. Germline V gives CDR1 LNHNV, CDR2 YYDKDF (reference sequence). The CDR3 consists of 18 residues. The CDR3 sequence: CATSRQIPGTGTLEKLFF. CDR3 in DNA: TGTGCCACCAGCAGGCAGATTCCCGGGACAGGGACCCTTGAAAAACTGTTTTTT.

CDR3 nucleotides: TGTGCCAGCAGCTTAAGGACTAGCGGGGGACCCGGGCGGGAGACCCAGTACTTC. It is translated as CASSLRTSGGPGRETQYF. V usage is TRBV7-9 and J usage is TRBJ2-5; 13 positions match TRBD2. Germline trimming cut 2 bases from V and 5 bases from J; bases unmatched to any gene: 11. Germline V lookup: CDR1 SEHNR, CDR2 FQNEAQ (reference sequence). The CDR3 runs 18 residues.

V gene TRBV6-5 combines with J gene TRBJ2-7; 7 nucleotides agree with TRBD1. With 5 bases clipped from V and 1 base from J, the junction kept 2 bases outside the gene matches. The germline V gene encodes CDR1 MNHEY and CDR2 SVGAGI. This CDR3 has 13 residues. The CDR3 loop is CASSRDRSYEQYF. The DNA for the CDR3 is TGTGCCAGCAGTCGGGACAGATCCTACGAGCAGTACTTC.

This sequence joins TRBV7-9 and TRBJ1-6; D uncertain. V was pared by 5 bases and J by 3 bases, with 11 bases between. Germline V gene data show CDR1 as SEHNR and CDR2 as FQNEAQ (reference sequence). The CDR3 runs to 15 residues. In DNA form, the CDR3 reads TGTGCCAGCAGCCATGGAGGAAGCTATAATTCACCCCTCCACTTT. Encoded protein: CASSHGGSYNSPLHF.

CDR3: CAISEKAGGDTQYF. As DNA, the CDR3 is TGTGCCATCAGTGAGAAGGCGGGGGGTGATACGCAGTATTTT. This sequence joins TRBV10-3 and TRBJ2-3, with 8 bases that match TRBD2. CDR1 and CDR2 from the germline V gene are ENHRY and SYGVKD. Unmatched junction bases numbered 4, after V lost 2 bases and J lost 6 bases. This CDR3 contains 14 residues.

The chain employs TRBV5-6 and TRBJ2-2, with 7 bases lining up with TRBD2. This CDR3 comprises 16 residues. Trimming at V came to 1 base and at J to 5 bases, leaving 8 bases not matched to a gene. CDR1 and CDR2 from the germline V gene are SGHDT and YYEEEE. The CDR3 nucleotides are TGTGCCAGCAGCTTGTTTTGGGCGGGAGATACCGGGGAGCTGTTTTTT. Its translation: CASSLFWAGDTGELFF. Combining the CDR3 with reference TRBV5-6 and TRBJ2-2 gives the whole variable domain DAGVTQSPTHLIKTRGQQVTLRCSPKSGHDTVSWYQQALGQGPQFIFQYYEEEERQRGNFPDRFSGHQFPNYSSELNVNALLLGDSALYLCASSLFWAGDTGELFFGEGSRLTVL.

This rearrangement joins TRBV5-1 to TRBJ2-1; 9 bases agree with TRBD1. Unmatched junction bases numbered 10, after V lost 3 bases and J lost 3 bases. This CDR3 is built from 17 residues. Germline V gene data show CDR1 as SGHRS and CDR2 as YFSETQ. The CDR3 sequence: CASSYSPGTGNYNEQFF. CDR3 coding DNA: TGCGCCAGCAGCTACTCTCCGGGGACAGGGAACTACAATGAGCAGTTCTTC. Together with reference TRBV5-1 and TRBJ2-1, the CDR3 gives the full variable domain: KAGVTQTPRYLIKTRGQQVTLSCSPISGHRSVSWYQQTPGQGLQFLFEYFSETQRNKGNFPGRFSGRQFSNSRSEMNVSTLELGDSALYLCASSYSPGTGNYNEQFFGPGTRLTVL.

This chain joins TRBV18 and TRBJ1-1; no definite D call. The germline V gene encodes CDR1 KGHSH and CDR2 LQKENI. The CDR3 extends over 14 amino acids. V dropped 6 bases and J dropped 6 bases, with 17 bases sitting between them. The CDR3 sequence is CASSNGRALAEAFF. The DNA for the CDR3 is TGTGCCAGCTCCAACGGGCGGGCGCTGGCTGAAGCTTTCTTT.